A single sample gave rise to the 12 T cell receptor beta chains below, sequenced in a study of blood T cell repertoires in COVID-19. The table came from immunoSEQ multiplex PCR; TCRdb's copy has only in-frame clones and leaves some out. The table has over 150,000 clones, roughly 89% seen once. The specimen was peripheral blood. The receptors stem from a man between 45 and 60 years old with acute or convalescent COVID-19.

The gene calls are TRBV3-1 (or the pseudogene TRBV3-2) and TRBJ1-1; 7 bases are a match to TRBD1. Germline CDR1 LGHDT, CDR2 YNNKEL (reference sequence). Trimming removed 1 base from V and 9 bases from J; junction bases left unmatched: 8. The CDR3 extends over 14 amino acids. The DNA of the CDR3 is TGTGCCAGCAGCCAAGTCGGGCGGGACAGCAAAGCTTTCTTT. Its protein is CASSQVGRDSKAFF.

The V call is TRBV27, the J call TRBJ1-5; perhaps TRBD1 as D (5 bases). V was shortened by 8 bases and J by 6 bases, with 17 bases between the two germline ends. This CDR3 has 14 amino acids. Germline V lookup: CDR1 MNHEY, CDR2 SMNVEV (reference sequence). Here the CDR3 DNA reads TGTGCCAGCCGACTTAGAGCGGGGGGTCAGCCCCAGCATTTT. Encoded protein: CASRLRAGGQPQHF.

The chain uses TRBV4-2 and TRBJ2-3; 10 nucleotides line up with TRBD2. Germline trimming cut 5 bases from V and 2 bases from J; bases unmatched to any gene: 13. The V gene's germline CDR1 is LGHNA and CDR2 YNFKEQ. The CDR3 is 18 amino acids. The CDR3 sequence: CASSFPSGTSEFTDTQYF. The CDR3 bases are TGTGCCAGCAGCTTCCCCAGCGGGACTAGCGAGTTCACAGATACGCAGTATTTT.

This rearrangement joins TRBV15 to TRBJ2-7; the D gene is possibly TRBD2 (5 bases). The CDR3 consists of 15 residues. Germline loops: CDR1 LNHNV, CDR2 YYDKDF (reference sequence). Trimming pared 0 bases from V and 3 bases from J, leaving 12 bases between. This CDR3 is CATSRDPGLHYEQYF. The CDR3 region has the DNA TGTGCCACCAGCAGAGACCCCGGACTCCACTACGAGCAGTACTTC.

This clone was recorded once. This sequence joins TRBV6-5 and TRBJ2-1; the D gene is possibly TRBD1 (6 bases). V lost 7 bases and J lost 7, with 20 bases in between. The CDR3 totals 15 residues. Germline V gene sequence: CDR1 MNHEY, CDR2 SVGAGI. DNA of the CDR3: TGTGCCAGCAACCCCAGTGGGACAACCTTAAATGAGCAGTTCTTC. Translating gives CASNPSGTTLNEQFF.

The rearrangement uses TRBV7-3 and TRBJ1-1, with D perhaps matching TRBD1 (6 bases). V was shortened by 4 bases and J by 4 bases, with 13 bases between the two germline ends. CDR1 and CDR2 from the germline V gene are SGHTA and FQGTGA. This CDR3 comprises 14 residues. The CDR3 region is CASSSTGLATEAFF. In nucleotides, the CDR3 is TGTGCCAGCAGCTCTACAGGGTTGGCCACTGAAGCTTTCTTT. The full variable domain, completed using reference TRBV7-3 and TRBJ1-1, is GAGVSQTPSNKVTEKGKYVELRCDPISGHTALYWYRQSLGQGPEFLIYFQGTGAADDSGLPNDRFFAVRPEGSVSTLKIQRTERGDSAVYLCASSSTGLATEAFFGQGTRLTVV.

The chain combines TRBV2 with TRBJ2-1, with D possibly being TRBD2 (6 bases). This CDR3 comprises 15 residues. V dropped 6 bases and J dropped 2 bases, with 14 bases sitting between them. Looked up from germline, CDR1 is SNHLY and CDR2 is FYNNEI. The CDR3 loop is CASRLAAPAYNEQFF. Here the CDR3 DNA reads TGTGCCAGCAGGTTAGCGGCGCCCGCCTACAATGAGCAGTTCTTC. The variable domain in full, with the rest retrieved from reference TRBV2 and TRBJ2-1, is EPEVTQTPSHQVTQMGQEVILRCVPISNHLYFYWYRQILGQKVEFLVSFYNNEISEKSEIFDDQFSVERPDGSNFTLKIRSTKLEDSAMYFCASRLAAPAYNEQFFGPGTRLTVL.

The chain uses TRBV7-9 and TRBJ2-1; D gene unclear. The CDR3 is 13 residues long. The ends were cut back, 8 bases at V and 0 bases at J, with 8 bases in the middle. Germline V gene sequence: CDR1 SEHNR, CDR2 FQNEAQ (reference sequence). CDR3 loop: CASCPGSYNEQFF. The CDR3 nucleotides are TGTGCCAGCTGTCCAGGCTCCTACAATGAGCAGTTCTTC.

This clone showed up just a few times. The V gene is TRBV19, the J gene TRBJ2-1; 8 bases fit TRBD2. Germline V gene lookup returns CDR1 LNHDA and CDR2 SQIVND (reference sequence). The CDR3 is 16 residues long. Trimming at V came to 7 bases and at J to 0 bases, leaving 8 bases not matched to a gene. CDR3 bases: TGTGCCAGTACCCTTAGCGGGGCCCGCTCCTACAATGAGCAGTTCTTC. It is translated as CASTLSGARSYNEQFF.

Concerning this clone itself: Mismatch with germline at one junction end may stem from a read error. The chain is built from TRBV7-7 and TRBJ2-1, with 10 bases lining up with TRBD2. Germline values: CDR1 SSHAT, CDR2 FNYEAQ (reference sequence). The CDR3 spans 18 residues. The CDR3 sequence: CASSLWLAGDVRYNEQFF. CDR3 bases: TGTGCTAGCAGCTTATGGCTAGCGGGGGACGTTCGCTACAATGAGCAGTTCTTC.

J is TRBJ2-2 and V is TRBV5-1, with a tentative D call TRBD1 (6 bases). Germline values: CDR1 SGHRS, CDR2 YFSETQ. This CDR3 comprises 15 residues. V dropped 2 bases and J dropped 2 bases, with 10 bases sitting between them. The CDR3, as DNA: TGCGCCAGCAGCTTCCGGACAGATAACACCGGGGAGCTGTTTTTT. Protein sequence: CASSFRTDNTGELFF.

This sequence joins TRBV29-1 and TRBJ2-5, with 10 bases aligning to TRBD2. Per the germline V gene, CDR1 is SQVTM and CDR2 is ANQGSEA. The CDR3 runs 14 residues. Losses at the gene ends were 3 bases for V and 5 bases for J; bases not matched to a gene: 6. The CDR3 loop is CSVEERGGGETQYF. The CDR3 DNA reads TGCAGCGTTGAGGAGCGGGGGGGCGGTGAGACCCAGTACTTC.